This T cell receptor (beta chain) was found in a study of CD8+ T cells in alopecia areata (dated by TCRdb to the late 2010s). Regarding the complete study: The treated patients, all with moderate-to-severe alopecia areata, were enrolled in an open-label pilot trial of oral tofacitinib given at 5 to 10 mg twice daily. Patients received tofacitinib for 6 to 18 months and were then followed off drug for 6 months to check for delayed response and recurrence. In treated patients, disease severity was measured using the SALT score, which gives the percentage of scalp surface area affected. High-throughput TCRbeta sequencing was used to examine T cell clonal expansion in alopecia areata in both the C3H/HeJ mouse model and human patients. Scalp tissue and sorted CD4+ and CD8+ peripheral blood T cells from patchy and totalis/universalis alopecia areata patients and from healthy controls were covered by human TCRbeta sequencing. Patients on tofacitinib were biopsied at baseline and after 4 and 24 weeks of treatment, and several of the patients also had a later scalp biopsy. Scalp clonality was compared among normal scalp (n=4), patchy alopecia areata scalp (n=8), and alopecia totalis/universalis scalp (n=8). The RNA source kit depended on sample type: the PAXgene miRNA kit for fixed scalp, the miRNeasy kit for PBMCs, and the RNeasy kit for mouse skin. Amplification of TCRbeta CDR3 regions was done by immunoSEQ multiplex PCR using 35 Vbeta forward primers and 13 Jbeta reverse primers. Summary of the overall study and its limitations: Because the treated cohort was small and had only one nonresponder, larger studies are needed to examine links between baseline CD8+ expansion and response. Compared with normal scalp, lesional scalp had higher clonality and more expanded CD8+ clones, particularly in alopecia totalis/universalis, a pattern that suggests antigenic drive. Resident alphabeta T cells in normal human skin are also sequenced, complicating scalp TCR repertoire analysis, unlike mouse skin dominated by gammadelta T cells. Tofacitinib significantly decreased scalp clonality and the number of expanded CD8+ clones among the top 100 scalp clones. Shared TCR sequences between patients were less evident than in mice, which may be partly attributable to HLA diversity in the patient population. Many expanded lesional clones persisted in scalp and blood during tofacitinib treatment, which may partly explain relapse after stopping treatment.

A word on this clone: The specificity of this receptor is unknown. Base quality data are lacking; no much larger clone is found one base away.

Explained via the paper, the time point label denotes: more than 3 weeks on oral tofacitinib. The sample's treatment or condition label, in plain terms: oral pan-JAK inhibitor, 5-10 mg twice daily. Lesional scalp punch biopsies and peripheral blood were collected from alopecia areata patients. After PBMCs were isolated by density centrifugation and stained for CD3, CD4 and CD8, a FACSAria was used to sort CD4+ and CD8+ T cells. Library prep was done by the immunoSEQ multiplex PCR assay. To provide template for TCR sequencing, every sample had RNA extracted and reverse transcribed into cDNA. First-strand cDNA was synthesized using SuperScript III with a 2:1 mix of oligo-dT and random hexamers. A synthetic immune receptor repertoire was used to assess amplification bias, and residual bias was removed computationally. The authors' analysis ran thus. Raw reads were preprocessed to remove errors, and CDR3 was defined by IMGT conventions from the conserved cysteine to phenylalanine. Clonality was computed as 1 minus the Shannon entropy, with the entropy normalized by log2 of the number of productive unique TCRs. Scalp TCRbeta sequences were cross-referenced with sorted blood CD4 and CD8 repertoires so that the CD4 or CD8 identity of scalp clones could be inferred. Not all clones reach the TCRdb copy of this immuneACCESS table, which keeps in-frame sequences only. Checked studies attribute under half of the gap to unresolved V genes and leave the rest unexplained. The V and J calls and the clone size are those of that table, but D and trimming were determined from the DNA. The sample records 90,000 to 100,000 clones, under 70% of which are singletons. Of the sample, roughly 15% is held by the ten largest clones.

The CDR3 runs 15 amino acids, cysteine and phenylalanine included. Of all the DNA, just the CDR3 is kept, 45 bases in frame from base 1. Ends trimmed: V by 4 bases, J by 3 bases; bases unmatched to a gene: 7. CDR1 and CDR2 (SGHRS, YFSETQ) derive from the germline V gene. The chain employs TRBV5-1 and TRBJ2-1, and 7 junctional nucleotides match TRBD1. This TCR was sampled from a human donor with alopecia areata. The sequencing used CD8+ T cells sorted from blood, collected at week 4, from a patient treated with tofacitinib. Read as DNA, the sequence is TGCGCCAGCAGCCTTGACAGGGCTAACTACAATGAGCAGTTCTTC. The resulting protein is CASSLDRANYNEQFF. With all but the CDR3 taken from the reference TRBV5-1 and TRBJ2-1 genes, the full variable domain is: KAGVTQTPRYLIKTRGQQVTLSCSPISGHRSVSWYQQTPGQGLQFLFEYFSETQRNKGNFPGRFSGRQFSNSRSEMNVSTLELGDSALYLCASSLDRANYNEQFFGPGTRLTVL.